This TCR beta chain was observed in a study of shared clonotypes between healthy human individuals. At the level of the study: CD8 memory received one plate per donor, CD8 naive two, CD4 memory three and CD4 naive three.

Details on this clone: Its specificity is unknown.

CD8 cells regarded as naive lacked CD45RO, were positively chosen for CCR7, and omitted terminally differentiated effector memory CD45RA+ cells. CDR1 MGHRA and CDR2 YSYEKL come from the germline V gene. V was cut by 0 bases and J by 8 bases, with 13 bases left in between. This CDR3 is built from 14 residues. Sequencing used immunoSEQ multiplex PCR; TCRdb keeps in-frame clones, though not all of them. Of about 2,100,000 clones in the sample, approximately 94% were seen once. Study-level findings and limits: Estimated richness was generally greater in naive than memory subsets.

The rearrangement uses TRBV4-1 and TRBJ1-1; D remains ambiguous. This TCR derives from a man aged 18 to 29 in good health. Some clones in this sample may be carry-over from other donors' samples. Sequencing was done on a sample of naive CD8+ T cells from PBMCs. The CDR3 loop reads CASSQDLTTPEAFF. CDR3 bases: TGCGCCAGCAGCCAAGATCTTACCACCCCCGAAGCTTTCTTT.